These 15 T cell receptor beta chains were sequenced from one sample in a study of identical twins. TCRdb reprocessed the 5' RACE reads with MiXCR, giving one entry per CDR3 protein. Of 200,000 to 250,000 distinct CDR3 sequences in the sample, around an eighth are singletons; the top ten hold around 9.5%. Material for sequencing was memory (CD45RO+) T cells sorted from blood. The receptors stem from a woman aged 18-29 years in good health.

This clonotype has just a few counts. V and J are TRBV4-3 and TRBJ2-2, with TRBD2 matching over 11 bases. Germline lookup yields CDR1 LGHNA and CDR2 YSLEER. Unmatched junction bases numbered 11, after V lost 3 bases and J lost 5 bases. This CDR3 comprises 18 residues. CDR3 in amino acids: CASSQGLAAGERTGELFF. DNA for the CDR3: TGCGCCAGCAGCCAGGGACTAGCGGCCGGGGAAAGGACCGGGGAGCTGTTTTTT.

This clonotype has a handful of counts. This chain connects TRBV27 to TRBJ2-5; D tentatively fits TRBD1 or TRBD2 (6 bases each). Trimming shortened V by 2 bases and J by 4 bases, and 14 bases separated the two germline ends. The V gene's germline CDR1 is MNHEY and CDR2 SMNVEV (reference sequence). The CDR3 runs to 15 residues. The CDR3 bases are TGTGCCAGCAGTTTAAGATTATCGGGGGCAGAGACCCAGTACTTC. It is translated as CASSLRLSGAETQYF.

As DNA, the CDR3 is TGTGCCAGCAGCCCGGGACAGGTGCGGGCCAACGTCCTGACTTTC. Translation gives CASSPGQVRANVLTF. V gene TRBV6-1 combines with J gene TRBJ2-6; 8 bases are a match to TRBD1. Germline V gives CDR1 MNHNS, CDR2 SASEGT. CDR3 length: 15 residues. After removal of 6 bases from V and 5 bases from J, the junction contained 6 bases not matched to a gene.

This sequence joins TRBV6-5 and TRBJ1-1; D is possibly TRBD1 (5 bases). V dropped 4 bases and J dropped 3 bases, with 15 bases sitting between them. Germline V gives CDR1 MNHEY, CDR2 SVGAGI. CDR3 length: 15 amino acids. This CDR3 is CASSSRAQGDTEAFF. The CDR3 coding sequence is TGTGCCAGCAGTTCGCGGGCCCAGGGAGACACTGAAGCTTTCTTT.

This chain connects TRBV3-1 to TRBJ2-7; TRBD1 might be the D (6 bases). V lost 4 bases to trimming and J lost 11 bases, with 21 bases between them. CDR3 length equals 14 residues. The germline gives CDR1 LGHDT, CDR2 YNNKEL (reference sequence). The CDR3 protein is CASSPQGPYKRKYF. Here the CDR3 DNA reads TGTGCCAGCAGCCCACAGGGCCCGTACAAGAGGAAGTACTTC.

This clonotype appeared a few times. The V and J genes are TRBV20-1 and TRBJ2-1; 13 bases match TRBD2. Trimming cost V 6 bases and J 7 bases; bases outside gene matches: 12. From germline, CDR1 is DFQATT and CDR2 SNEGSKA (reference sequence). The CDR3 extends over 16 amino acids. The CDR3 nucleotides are TGCAGTGCCACCGGACTAGCGGGAGTATTGGGGAATGAGCAGTTCTTC. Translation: CSATGLAGVLGNEQFF.

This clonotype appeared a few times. CDR3 amino acids: CSARDPGTDTQYF. CDR3 DNA: TGCAGTGCTAGAGATCCCGGCACAGATACGCAGTATTTT. The V gene is TRBV20-1, the J gene TRBJ2-3; D is unclear. The V and J ends lost 0 bases and 1 base respectively, with 5 bases between them. Germline V gives CDR1 DFQATT, CDR2 SNEGSKA (reference sequence). CDR3 size: 13 residues.

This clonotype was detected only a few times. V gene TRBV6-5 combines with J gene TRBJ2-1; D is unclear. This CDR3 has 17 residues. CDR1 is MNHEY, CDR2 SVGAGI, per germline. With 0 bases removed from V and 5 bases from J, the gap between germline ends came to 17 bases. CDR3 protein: CASSYSAQPKKHNEQFF. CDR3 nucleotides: TGTGCCAGCAGTTACTCGGCGCAACCTAAAAAACACAATGAGCAGTTCTTC.

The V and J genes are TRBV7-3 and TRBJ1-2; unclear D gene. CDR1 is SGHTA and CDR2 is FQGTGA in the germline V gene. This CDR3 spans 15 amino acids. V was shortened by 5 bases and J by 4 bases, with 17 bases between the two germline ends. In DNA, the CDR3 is TGTGCCAGCAGCCCCGGCCCCCCGGGCTCCTATGGCTACACCTTC. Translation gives CASSPGPPGSYGYTF.

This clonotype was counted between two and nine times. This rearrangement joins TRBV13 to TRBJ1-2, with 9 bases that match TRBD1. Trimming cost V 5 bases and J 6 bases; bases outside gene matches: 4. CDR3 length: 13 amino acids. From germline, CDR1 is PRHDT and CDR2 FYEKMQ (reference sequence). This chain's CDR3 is CASSLDRGHGYTF. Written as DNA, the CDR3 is TGTGCCAGCAGCCTGGACAGGGGCCATGGCTACACCTTC.

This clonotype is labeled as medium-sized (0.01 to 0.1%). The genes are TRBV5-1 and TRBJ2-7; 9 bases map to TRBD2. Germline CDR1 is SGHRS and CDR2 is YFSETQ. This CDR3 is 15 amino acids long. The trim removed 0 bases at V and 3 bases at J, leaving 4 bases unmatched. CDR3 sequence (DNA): TGCGCCAGCAGCTTGGTTGCTAGCGGGGACTACGAGCAGTACTTC. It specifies CASSLVASGDYEQYF.

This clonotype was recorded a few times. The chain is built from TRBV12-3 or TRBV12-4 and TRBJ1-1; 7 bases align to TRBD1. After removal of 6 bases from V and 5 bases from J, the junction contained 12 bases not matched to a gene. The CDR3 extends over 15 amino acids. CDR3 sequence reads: CASSLTRQGVTEAFF. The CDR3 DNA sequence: TGTGCCAGCAGCCTAACCAGACAGGGAGTGACTGAAGCTTTCTTT.

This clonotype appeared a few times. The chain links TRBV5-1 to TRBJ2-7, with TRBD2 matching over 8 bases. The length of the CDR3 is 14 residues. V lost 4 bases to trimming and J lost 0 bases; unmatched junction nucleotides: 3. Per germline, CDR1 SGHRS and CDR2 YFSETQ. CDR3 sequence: CASSGGGTSYEQYF. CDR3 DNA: TGCGCCAGCAGCGGCGGGGGGACCTCCTACGAGCAGTACTTC. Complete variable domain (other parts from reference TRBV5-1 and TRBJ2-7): KAGVTQTPRYLIKTRGQQVTLSCSPISGHRSVSWYQQTPGQGLQFLFEYFSETQRNKGNFPGRFSGRQFSNSRSEMNVSTLELGDSALYLCASSGGGTSYEQYFGPGTRLTVT.

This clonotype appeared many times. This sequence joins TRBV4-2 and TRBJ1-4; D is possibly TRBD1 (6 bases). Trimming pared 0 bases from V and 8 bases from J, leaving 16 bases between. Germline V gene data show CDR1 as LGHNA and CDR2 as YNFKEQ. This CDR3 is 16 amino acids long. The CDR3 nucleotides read TGTGCCAGCAGCCAAGAGGGGGGGCGCCTCACCGAAAAACTGTTTTTT. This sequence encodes CASSQEGGRLTEKLFF.

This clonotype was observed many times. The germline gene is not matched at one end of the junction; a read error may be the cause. CDR3 nucleotides: TGTGCCAGCAGCGTAGCGTCTAGCACAGATACGCAGTATTTT. Its protein product is CASSVASSTDTQYF. The V and J genes are TRBV7-2 and TRBJ2-3; D possibly corresponds to TRBD2 (5 bases). The V gene's germline CDR1 is SGHTA and CDR2 FQGNSA. This CDR3 has 14 residues.